The rows below give T cell receptor beta chains drawn from one sample of a study of CD8+ T cells in alopecia areata. TCRdb's table, derived via immunoSEQ multiplex PCR, lists solely in-frame clones and lacks some. This sample yields approximately 110,000 clones, of which 45% to 65% are seen a single time; 3% to 4% belongs to the top ten. Sample: CD4+ T cells sorted from blood, taken at week 24, from a patient treated with tofacitinib. The origin of the receptors is a human donor with alopecia areata. The CDR3 runs from the conserved cysteine through the conserved F or W.

>TRBJ2-1|TRBV2
CASSDQYGGVGEQFF
>TRBJ1-5|TRBV4-3
CASSQVVHQPQHF
>TRBJ2-1|TRBV5-1
CASSPGTSGSNEQFF
>TRBJ2-3|TRBV2
CASSELPHF
>TRBJ2-7|TRBV7-9
CASSLISVYEQYF
>TRBJ2-7|TRBV19
CASSSRVGVYEQYF
>TRBJ1-1|TRBV7-2
CASSPTQGASEAFF
>TRBJ1-2|TRBV5-1
CASFPGQGANYGYTF
>TRBJ2-1|TRBV15
CATRRGTSGRSADEQFF
>TRBJ2-5|TRBV18
CASSTSRDHQETQYF
>TRBJ1-6|TRBV4-2
CASSQDRAGWNSPLHF
>TRBJ2-1|TRBV30
CAWSGQGAGEQFF
>TRBJ1-6|TRBV29-1
CSVGQGVGSPLHF
>TRBJ2-2|TRBV29-1
CSGGARQGHTGELFF
>TRBJ2-4|TRBV6-5
CASRTAANIQYF
>TRBJ1-6|TRBV10-3
CAIRNRSGQAGSPLHF
>TRBJ2-1|TRBV4-3
CASSQPSGGVNEQFF
>TRBJ2-7|TRBV6-6
CASSSWAREAYEQYF
>TRBJ2-5|TRBV4-2
CASSQDSRGETQYF
>TRBJ2-3|TRBV2
CASGGLGSTDTQYF
>TRBJ1-2|TRBV2
CASSEAGTGSRYTF
>TRBJ1-5|TRBV29-1
CSVGRGGTGIPHSNQPQHF
>TRBJ2-5|TRBV5-6
CASSFDRQETQYF
>TRBJ2-5|TRBV9
CASSDLRGAQETQYF
>TRBJ1-1|TRBV7-9
CASSLRQMNTEAFF
>TRBJ2-1|TRBV15
CATSRGLAGAQDNEQFF
>TRBJ1-1|TRBV5-6
CASSLPGDDTEAFF
>TRBJ1-2|TRBV5-1
CASSLVAGLTYGYTF
>TRBJ1-2|TRBV29-1
CSIRDTGPANYGYTF
>TRBJ1-5|TRBV7-9
CASSLTDSNQPQHF
>TRBJ2-5|TRBV5-1
CASSLSQSLRETQYF
>TRBJ2-3|TRBV2
CASSRLRAGASTDTQYF
>TRBJ2-7|TRBV7-2
CASAGQGLSEQYF
>TRBJ1-1|TRBV23-1
CASTVGLNTEAFF
>TRBJ1-1|TRBV30
CAWSTQNRGAFF
>TRBJ1-2|TRBV6-1
CASSSDRGRGAGYTF
>TRBJ2-7|TRBV28
CASMARSYEQYF
>TRBJ2-5|TRBV2
CASRGTGEETQYF
>TRBJ1-1|TRBV18
CASSPIRGTEAFF
>TRBJ1-1|TRBV6-5
CASSISTGGTEAFF
>TRBJ1-3|TRBV15
CATQEGTGNTIYF
>TRBJ2-7|TRBV27
CASSLASGTTYEQYF
>TRBJ2-1|TRBV9
CASSQTAGGYYNEQFF
>TRBJ1-5|TRBV29-1
CSVAETPSQPQHF
>TRBJ2-6|TRBV4-1
CASSLGQGNSGANVLTF
>TRBJ2-7|TRBV7-9
CASSFAGRQTDEQYF
>TRBJ2-2|TRBV4-2
CASIEVAGPGGTGELFF
>TRBJ1-5|TRBV28
CASSLWRQLGSNQPQHF
>TRBJ1-6|TRBV18
CASSLAGSSYNSPLHF
>TRBJ2-1|TRBV4-1
CASSHQDRYNEQFF